Each of the 9 T cell receptor beta chains below was sequenced from the same sample in a study of blood T cell repertoires in COVID-19. Produced via immunoSEQ multiplex PCR; TCRdb's table is partial and in-frame only. The table lists under 300,000 clones, about four fifths of them singletons. The sequenced material came from peripheral blood. Receptors were obtained from a woman between 18 and 29 years old with acute or convalescent COVID-19.

The chain carries TRBV28 and TRBJ2-1; 11 bases are shared with TRBD2. CDR1 is MDHEN, CDR2 SYDVKM, per germline. After removal of 3 bases from V and 9 bases from J, the junction contained 13 bases not matched to a gene. CDR3 length equals 17 residues. The CDR3 sequence: CASSFTSGSFTPGEQFF. The CDR3 DNA is TGTGCCAGCAGTTTTACTAGCGGGAGCTTTACCCCCGGTGAGCAGTTCTTC.

The rearrangement joins TRBV6-5 to TRBJ2-1; 9 nucleotides agree with TRBD2. This CDR3 has 15 amino acids. CDR1 MNHEY and CDR2 SVGAGI come from the germline V gene. The junction had 12 bases not matched to a gene; V was cut back by 7 bases and J by 8 bases. In DNA, the CDR3 is TGTGCCAGCAACTCGGCGGGAGGGCCCTCTTATGAGCAGTTCTTC. This encodes CASNSAGGPSYEQFF.

The rearrangement joins TRBV6-6 to TRBJ2-1; D may be TRBD2 (6 bases). Trimming removed 5 bases at V and 8 bases at J, with 13 bases between. The CDR3 covers 13 residues. Germline V gene sequence: CDR1 MNHNY, CDR2 SVGAGI (reference sequence). The CDR3 here is CASSPGSGYEQFF. The CDR3 nucleotides read TGTGCCAGCAGTCCCGGGAGTGGCTATGAGCAGTTCTTC.

The rearrangement uses TRBV20-1 and TRBJ1-1, with D possibly TRBD1 on 5 matching bases. Trimming removed 3 bases from V and 4 bases from J, with 18 bases in between. Germline CDR1 reads DFQATT; CDR2 reads SNEGSKA (reference sequence). The CDR3 consists of 15 residues. This CDR3 reads CSASLPGSSSTEAFF. DNA for the CDR3: TGCAGTGCTAGTCTCCCAGGGTCATCCTCCACTGAAGCTTTCTTT.

The gene calls are TRBV5-1 and TRBJ2-2; TRBD2 matches at 13 bases. Germline CDR1 and CDR2: SGHRS and YFSETQ. The trim removed 1 base at V and 4 bases at J, leaving 7 bases unmatched. The CDR3 is 18 amino acids. For the CDR3, the DNA is TGCGCCAGCAGCTTGTTGGGACTAGCGGGACCTTCCACCGGGGAGCTGTTTTTT. It codes for CASSLLGLAGPSTGELFF.

This sequence joins TRBV19 and TRBJ1-1; D remains unclear. Germline CDR1 reads LNHDA; CDR2 reads SQIVND (reference sequence). V was pared by 1 base and J by 6 bases, with 18 bases between. The CDR3 runs to 16 residues. The CDR3 protein is CASSIVPGYRHAEAFF. The CDR3 coding sequence is TGTGCCAGTAGTATAGTTCCGGGGTACCGACACGCTGAAGCTTTCTTT.

The chain combines TRBV15 with TRBJ2-5, with D possibly matching TRBD1 (6 bases). V was cut by 0 bases and J by 3 bases, with 8 bases left in between. CDR1 is LNHNV and CDR2 is YYDKDF in the germline V gene (reference sequence). This CDR3 region has 14 residues. As DNA, the CDR3 is TGTGCCACCAGCAGAGAGGACAGAAAAGAGACCCAGTACTTC. Residues: CATSREDRKETQYF.

This clone was seen just once. This chain connects TRBV3-1 (or the pseudogene TRBV3-2) to TRBJ1-1; 10 positions agree with TRBD1. Losses at the gene ends were 3 bases for V and 11 bases for J; bases not matched to a gene: 9. There are 14 residues in the CDR3. CDR1 is LGHDT and CDR2 is YNNKEL in the germline V gene (reference sequence). Written as DNA, the CDR3 is TGTGCCAGCAGCCAGGAGACAGGGGGCGGTCTGGCTTTCTTT. Translation gives CASSQETGGGLAFF.

V and J are TRBV5-1 and TRBJ2-2, with TRBD2 as a possible D gene (6 bases). Germline loops: CDR1 SGHRS, CDR2 YFSETQ. Trimming took off 0 bases at V and 4 bases at J, with 10 bases between the two ends. The length of the CDR3 is 15 residues. CDR3 residues: CASSLGLVTTGELFF. The CDR3 DNA reads as TGCGCCAGCAGCTTGGGACTAGTCACCACCGGGGAGCTGTTTTTT. The entire variable domain, with the rest obtained from reference TRBV5-1 and TRBJ2-2, is as follows: KAGVTQTPRYLIKTRGQQVTLSCSPISGHRSVSWYQQTPGQGLQFLFEYFSETQRNKGNFPGRFSGRQFSNSRSEMNVSTLELGDSALYLCASSLGLVTTGELFFGEGSRLTVL.